The 9 T cell receptor beta chains in this list originate from one sample, sequenced in a study of monozygotic twins with inflammatory bowel disease. From its re-call of the 5' RACE reads, TCRdb lists each CDR3 protein once, without DNA. The table lists 350,000 to 400,000 distinct CDR3 sequences. The sequenced sample consisted of blood. The receptors come from a human donor with ulcerative colitis or Crohn's disease, or a healthy co-twin of an affected twin (not recorded which).

CDR3 amino acids: CASSQHSGGVTDTQYF. V is TRBV4-1 and J is TRBJ2-3; as DNA is missing, the TRBD2 call by TCRdb cannot be tested. This CDR3 spans 16 amino acids. Germline V gene lookup returns CDR1 MGHRA and CDR2 YSYEKL.

The chain combines TRBV9 with TRBJ1-1; TCRdb indicates TRBD1, and absent DNA this call remains unverified. The CDR3 is 14 amino acids. CDR1 is SGDLS, CDR2 YYNGEE, per germline. CDR3 sequence: CASSVASGDTEAFF.

V gene TRBV6-2 or TRBV6-3 combines with J gene TRBJ1-1; TCRdb outputs TRBD1, but without DNA this stays unchecked. CDR3 length: 15 amino acids. Germline assignment: CDR1 MNHEY and CDR2 SVGEGT. The CDR3 loop is CASSRAPGQNTEAFF.

V is TRBV24-1 and J is TRBJ2-1. CDR1 KGHDR and CDR2 SFDVKD come from the germline V gene. The CDR3 extends over 13 amino acids. CDR3 sequence: CATSDLRGYEQFF.

The gene calls are TRBV7-2 and TRBJ1-2. The CDR3 is made up of 14 amino acids. CDR1 is SGHTA, CDR2 FQGNSA, per germline. The CDR3 loop is CASSLQQINYGYTF. The full variable domain, rest sourced from reference TRBV7-2 and TRBJ1-2, is GAGVSQSPSNKVTEKGKDVELRCDPISGHTALYWYRQSLGQGLEFLIYFQGNSAPDKSGLPSDRFSAERTGGSVSTLTIQRTQQEDSAVYLCASSLQQINYGYTFGSGTRLTVV.

The chain joins TRBV7-2 to TRBJ2-5; TCRdb's D call of TRBD2 is untestable without DNA. The CDR3 consists of 15 residues. The germline V gene encodes CDR1 SGHTA and CDR2 FQGNSA. Here the CDR3 reads CASSLESGGLRTQYF.

V and J are TRBV15 and TRBJ1-5; TCRdb proposes TRBD1, but this gene call is untestable without DNA. Germline V CDR1 and CDR2: LNHNV, YYDKDF (reference sequence). The CDR3 extends over 15 amino acids. CDR3: CATSGSRGRNQPQHF.

The gene calls are TRBV18 and TRBJ2-3; TCRdb's D call, TRBD2, is unchecked because there is no DNA. Per germline, CDR1 KGHSH and CDR2 LQKENI. This CDR3 is built from 15 residues. The CDR3 here is CASSPGLAGGDTQYF.

V usage is TRBV10-3 and J usage is TRBJ2-7; lacking DNA, the TRBD1 call made by TCRdb goes unchecked. This CDR3 is built from 13 residues. Per the germline V gene, CDR1 is ENHRY and CDR2 is SYGVKD. CDR3 residues: CAISEGTMYEQYF.